A selection of T cell receptor beta chains follows, all from one sample in a study of CD8+ T cells in alopecia areata. Only in-frame clones appear in the TCRdb table, and some are missing; sequencing was by immunoSEQ multiplex PCR. The sample carries some 190,000 clones, roughly 70% recorded once. Sequenced here: CD4+ T cells sorted from blood, sampled around week 50, from a patient treated with tofacitinib. These receptors came from a human donor with alopecia areata. CDR3s include the opening cysteine and the closing phenylalanine or tryptophan.

>TRBV30
CAWSVAGHGYNEQFF
>TRBV27
CASRYREPHEQYF
>TRBV2
CASSERTGGSNQPQHF
>TRBV11-2
CASSQIGGTYNEQFF
>TRBV27
CATKIGGNTGELFF
>TRBV5-4
CASSLTGEGYEQYF
>TRBV11-3
CASSSLIGSGISTGELFF
>TRBV28
CATNGQGYGYTF
>TRBV19
CASSIPGGNTEAFF
>TRBV7-2
CASSSNGGYEQYF
>TRBV2
CASSERYEQYF
>TRBV19
CASRVSWDSQSSPLHF
>TRBV5-5
CASSPGAVDSYNEQFF
>TRBV9
CASSNSYGYTF
>TRBV30
CAWSRRARNQPQHF
>TRBV11-3
CASSLDRATDTQYF
>TRBV29-1
CSVGRTKGEENPNYGYTF